Sequencing of this T cell receptor beta chain was carried out in a study of blood T cell repertoires in COVID-19 (dated by TCRdb to 2018 to 2020). With regard to the full study: Collaborator samples came from the United States, Italy and Spain and covered acute and convalescent phases of COVID-19. The material from the prospective study consisted of cDNA or gDNA derived from T cells, B-cell-depleted T cells, or PBMCs. The samples were drawn from the first 160 participants of the ongoing ImmuneRACE study and from some 1,300 subjects provided by 6 global collaborators. The repertoires were released in a freely available public database meant as a resource for research on the immune response to SARS-CoV-2. Where HLA class I and class II types were available, the types were taken from metadata supplied by the sample provider, not from assay-based typing. Subjects who had been exposed to COVID-19, were actively infected with it, or had recovered from it provided the deeply sampled blood TCRbeta repertoires that made up the dataset. A de-identified subject ID, COVID-19 status, age in years and sex were almost always included in the sample metadata.

The research as a whole found: Clinical and demographic metadata were provided uncurated, with the amount varying by source and participant.

Counted from cysteine to phenylalanine, this CDR3 has 13 amino acids. The CDR3 DNA has 39 bases and is translated from base 1. V is cut by 5 bases and J by 10 bases, and the space between the germline ends is 18 bases. According to the germline V gene, CDR1 reads SGHRS and CDR2 reads YFSETQ. The immunoSEQ Assay, a bias-controlled multiplex PCR, was used to amplify TCRbeta CDR3 regions from genomic DNA. In the paper's pipeline: The number of nucleated cells in each sample was estimated by amplification of reference gene primers within the assay. To quantify the absolute abundance of each unique TCRbeta CDR3 rearrangement, sequence reads were collapsed and filtered. For each sample, productive Simpson clonality was calculated as the square root of Simpson's diversity index across productive rearrangements. TCRdb's version of the immuneACCESS table is confined to in-frame rearrangements and falls short of the full clone set. An unresolved V gene accounts for under half of the shortfall where checked; the remainder is of unknown origin. V and J calls and clone size follow that table, whereas D and trimming were derived from the DNA. The sample includes some 260,000 clones, with about 70% observed a single time. 3% to 3.5% of the sample lies in the top ten.

A word on this clone: What this receptor recognizes is not known. Nothing much larger sits one base from this clone, and base qualities are not available.

Collaborating institutions collected whole blood in K2EDTA tubes following their own protocols. For TCRbeta analysis, collaborators shipped samples in one of three forms: frozen whole blood, isolated PBMCs, or DNA extracted from either of those sample types. In this chain, TRBV5-1 is recombined with TRBJ1-2; the D gene is possibly TRBD1, with 6 bases matching. The sequence was obtained from an elderly woman with acute or convalescent COVID-19. Sequencing was performed on peripheral blood. The bases are TGCGCCAGCAGTTACGCTAAACAGGGATCCTACACCTTC. The encoded protein is CASSYAKQGSYTF.